Below, 11 T cell receptor beta chains from the same sample are listed, as sequenced in a study of blood T cell repertoires in COVID-19. Generated by immunoSEQ multiplex PCR, the TCRdb table keeps only in-frame clones and is missing some. The sample lists about 340,000 clones, around four fifths occurring once. The sample consisted of peripheral blood. Every receptor here comes from a young man with active or convalescent COVID-19.

The rearrangement joins TRBV6-6 to TRBJ2-5; D is unresolved. Per germline, CDR1 MNHNY and CDR2 SVGAGI (reference sequence). Trimming left V 1 base short and J 0 bases short, with 9 bases between. The CDR3 totals 15 residues. DNA of the CDR3: TGTGCCAGCAGTTACTACGCGAGCGACCAAGAGACCCAGTACTTC. It yields the protein CASSYYASDQETQYF.

The V call is TRBV19, the J call TRBJ1-2, with 10 bases aligning to TRBD1. Trimming took 3 bases from V and 2 from J; bases not matched to a gene: 3. The CDR3 has 15 amino acids. The germline V gene has CDR1 LNHDA and CDR2 SQIVND (reference sequence). CDR3 bases: TGTGCCAGTAGTATCGGGGGACAGGGGAACTATGGCTACACCTTC. Translated: CASSIGGQGNYGYTF.

This chain links TRBV6-6 with TRBJ2-7; 8 positions match TRBD2. Trimming cost V 7 bases and J 0 bases; bases outside gene matches: 8. Germline V gene lookup returns CDR1 MNHNY and CDR2 SVGAGI (reference sequence). This CDR3 is built from 15 residues. In nucleotides, the CDR3 is TGTGCCAGCACTCCCACAAGCGGGGGCTCCTACGAGCAGTACTTC. It codes for CASTPTSGGSYEQYF.

This clone turned up a few times. The V gene is TRBV11-3, the J gene TRBJ1-6; TRBD1 aligns across 7 bases. This CDR3 comprises 17 residues. The trim removed 4 bases at V and 7 bases at J, leaving 13 bases unmatched. CDR1 is SGHNT and CDR2 is YENEEA in the germline V gene. This CDR3 is CASSSPGFTGVNSPLHF. CDR3 in DNA: TGTGCCAGCAGCTCCCCTGGTTTTACAGGGGTAAATTCACCCCTCCACTTT.

There are many counts of this clone. The chain has TRBV18 and TRBJ2-1; D uncertain. Germline V gene lookup returns CDR1 KGHSH and CDR2 LQKENI. The V end lost 2 bases, the J end lost 10 bases, and 15 bases lay between the germline ends. The CDR3 is made up of 14 amino acids. The chain's CDR3 is CASSPLGQAAEQFF. DNA for the CDR3: TGTGCCAGCTCACCATTGGGTCAGGCAGCAGAGCAGTTCTTC.

The V call is TRBV11-2, the J call TRBJ2-7; 9 bases align to TRBD2. With 3 bases clipped from V and 5 bases from J, the junction kept 5 bases outside the gene matches. The CDR3 has 14 amino acids. Germline CDR1 and CDR2: SGHAT and FQNNGV. DNA for the CDR3: TGTGCCAGCAGCTTGTCAGCGGGAGGCCACGAGCAGTACTTC. It specifies CASSLSAGGHEQYF. Drawing the rest from reference TRBV11-2 and TRBJ2-7, the complete variable domain is EAGVAQSPRYKIIEKRQSVAFWCNPISGHATLYWYQQILGQGPKLLIQFQNNGVVDDSQLPKDRFSAERLKGVDSTLKIQPAKLEDSAVYLCASSLSAGGHEQYFGPGTRLTVT.

CDR3 loop: CASSNRGGNTEAFF. CDR3 coding DNA: TGTGCCAGTAGTAACCGCGGGGGGAACACTGAAGCTTTCTTT. The chain links TRBV19 to TRBJ1-1; tentatively, D is TRBD1 (5 bases). From germline, CDR1 is LNHDA and CDR2 SQIVND (reference sequence). The CDR3 has 14 amino acids. V was shortened by 4 bases and J by 1 base, with 10 bases between the two germline ends.

The sample holds one count of this clone. This sequence joins TRBV7-9 and TRBJ1-2; 7 bases match TRBD1. V was pared by 5 bases and J by 8 bases, with 5 bases of the junction left unmatched. The CDR3 is 12 residues long. From germline, CDR1 is SEHNR and CDR2 FQNEAQ (reference sequence). Written as DNA, the CDR3 is TGTGCCAGCAGCAAACGACAGGGCGGCTACACCTTC. Its translation: CASSKRQGGYTF.

This clone was seen only once. The chain couples TRBV6-5 to TRBJ1-6, with D uncertain. V was cut by 0 bases and J by 6 bases, with 3 bases left in between. The CDR3 length is 13 residues. Germline V gives CDR1 MNHEY, CDR2 SVGAGI. CDR3 region: CASSYSLNSPLHF. The CDR3 DNA reads TGTGCCAGCAGTTACTCACTTAATTCACCCCTCCACTTT.

The chain uses TRBV7-9 and TRBJ2-7; 12 bases are a match to TRBD2. The length of the CDR3 is 16 residues. With 5 bases clipped from V and 3 bases from J, the junction kept 8 bases outside the gene matches. Germline values: CDR1 SEHNR, CDR2 FQNEAQ (reference sequence). The CDR3, as DNA: TGTGCCAGCAGCCCCCTAGCTAGCGGGGGGGGCTACGAGCAGTACTTC. Translation: CASSPLASGGGYEQYF.

This clone has just a few counts. The chain recombines TRBV2 with TRBJ1-5; the D gene is possibly TRBD1 (5 bases). The germline V gene has CDR1 SNHLY and CDR2 FYNNEI. CDR3 length: 14 amino acids. V was clipped by 1 base and J by 8 bases, with 12 bases between them. The CDR3 nucleotides read TGTGCCAGCAGTGAAGGATACTGGGGGGAGCCCCAGCATTTT. Protein sequence: CASSEGYWGEPQHF.